This T cell receptor beta chain was sequenced in a study of T-cell memory formation after mild COVID-19 (dated by TCRdb to the early 2020s). Background on the whole study: TCR sequence clusters from the two donors were found to be largely donor specific. In a couple of donors, T-cell clones that expanded and contracted after mild COVID-19 were tracked by sequencing TCRalpha and TCRbeta repertoires over time. The cohort comprised two young, previously healthy adult volunteers, one female and one male.

Notes on this clonotype: Its antigen is not yet known. No much larger clone exists at a distance of one base, and base qualities are not known.

General findings and caveats noted by the study authors: Some responding clones were detected in pre-infection memory, which suggested that pre-existing cross-reactive memory T cells had joined the SARS-CoV-2 response. Only a couple of mild cases were covered by the study, and larger cohorts that include severe cases with pre-infection samples were considered necessary. SARS-CoV-2 specificity of the second-wave clones peaking on day 37 was not confirmed. Contracting CD4+ clones were found mainly in CM and EM memory subsets, while CD8+ clones were enriched in EMRA. Balanced CD4/CD8 phenotypes were observed for clones contracting from day 15 to 85, whereas a bias towards CD4+ was observed for a second wave of clones expanding from day 15 to 37.

TCRdb names Illumina NovaSeq 6000 as the instrument used. TCRalpha and TCRbeta cDNA libraries were built by 5'RACE with constant-segment primers, adding sample barcodes and unique molecular identifiers. RNA was extracted from every sample with Trizol reagent. Libraries were amplified in two PCR steps, with a second sample barcode and Illumina TruSeq adapters added in the second step. Libraries were sequenced on an Illumina NovaSeq with 2 x 150 bp paired-end reads. Under the source paper's analysis protocol: Reads were demultiplexed and collapsed into UMI-guided consensus sequences with migec v1.2.7. Using mixcr v2.1.11, UMI consensuses were aligned to TRA and TRB V and J templates and then assembled into clonotypes. A clonotype was counted as expanded or contracted only if both edgeR and NoisET called the change significant, with noise models trained on biological replicates. For edgeR calls, the thresholds were a false discovery rate-adjusted p below 0.01 and a log2 fold-change of 1. As an exploratory analysis of dynamics, max-normalized trajectories of the 1000 most abundant clonotypes were examined by PCA with hierarchical clustering. The CD4 or CD8 phenotype of responding clones was assigned using the separately sequenced CD4+ and CD8+ repertoires. TCRdb reprocessing: public reads trimmed at Q25 with fastp, clones called with MiXCR, in-frame beta chains kept. Rows with a matching CDR3 protein are joined into one entry that keeps the most common DNA and genes. It is TCRdb's table, rather than the study itself, that gives the V and J calls and clone size. Here the sample has hundreds of thousands of distinct CDR3 sequences; 20% to 25% occur a single time. The top ten clonotypes cover around 8.8% of the sample.

Ficoll-Paque density gradient centrifugation was used to isolate PBMCs. Source material: PBMCs or a T cell subset sorted from them (not recorded which). The sequence was collected from an adult woman who had mild COVID-19 (a few samples of this study predate the infection). The sample titles of this study are shuffled in the database, so cell type and time point are left out; the donor was told from shared clones.

The DNA sequence follows: TGCGCCAGCAGCCCGGGACAGCATCCCGATACGCAGTATTTT. It translates to CASSPGQHPDTQYF. The rearranged chain carries TRBV5-1 and TRBJ2-3, with 7 bases aligning to TRBD1. CDR1 is given as SGHRS and CDR2 as YFSETQ, both from the germline V gene. Clipping removes 4 bases from V and 6 bases from J, with 8 as the unmatched junction base count. The CDR3 starts with the cysteine, ends with the phenylalanine, and has 14 residues. The DNA shown is the 42-base CDR3, in frame from base 1. Supplemented by the reference TRBV5-1 and TRBJ2-3 proteins around the CDR3, the complete variable domain is KAGVTQTPRYLIKTRGQQVTLSCSPISGHRSVSWYQQTPGQGLQFLFEYFSETQRNKGNFPGRFSGRQFSNSRSEMNVSTLELGDSALYLCASSPGQHPDTQYFGPGTRLTVL.